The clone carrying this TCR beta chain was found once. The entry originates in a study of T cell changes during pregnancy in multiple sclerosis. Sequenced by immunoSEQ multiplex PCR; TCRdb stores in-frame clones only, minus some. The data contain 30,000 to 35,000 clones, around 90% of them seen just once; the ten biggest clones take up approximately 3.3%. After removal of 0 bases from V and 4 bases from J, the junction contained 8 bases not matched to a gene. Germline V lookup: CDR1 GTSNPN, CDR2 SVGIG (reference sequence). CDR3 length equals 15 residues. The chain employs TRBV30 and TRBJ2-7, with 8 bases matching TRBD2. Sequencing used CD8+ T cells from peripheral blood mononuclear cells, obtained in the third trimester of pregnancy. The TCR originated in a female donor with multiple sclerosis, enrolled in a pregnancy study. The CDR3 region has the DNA TGTGCCTGGAGTGTATCCAGCGGGGGTTTGTACGAGCAGTACTTC. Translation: CAWSVSSGGLYEQYF.